The T cell receptor beta chain under discussion was sequenced for a study of cytomegalovirus exposure and HLA in healthy donors. Study information: The Caucasian-associated ancestry cluster contained more than 75% of the 300 to 450 genotyped donors. Study-level findings and limits: For most TCR beta V segments, an earlier analysis put the productive rate at about 87% or about 30% of the time. TCR beta chains numbering some 160 were designated cytomegalovirus-associated.

Amplification used 60 Vbeta primers and 13 Jbeta primers. Clones were read by immunoSEQ multiplex PCR, and TCRdb kept only the in-frame ones, dropping some. Here the sample spans 200,000 to 300,000 clones, 84% being singletons. Of note for this clone: Antigen specificity is unknown.

CDR1 and CDR2 from the germline V gene are SGHVS and FQNEAQ. The CDR3 runs 16 residues. V shed 2 bases, J shed 4 bases, and the junction held 7 bases outside the gene matches. The source material was PBMCs. The sequence came from a woman aged 40 to 50 in good health and CMV-seropositive. This rearrangement joins TRBV7-8 to TRBJ2-3, with 9 bases matching TRBD2. This chain's CDR3 is CASSLKAGGVADTQYF. The CDR3 DNA follows: TGTGCCAGCAGCTTAAAAGCGGGAGGAGTCGCAGATACGCAGTATTTT.